The 21 T cell receptor beta chains below all came from one sample that was sequenced in a study of shared clonotypes between healthy human individuals. Data came from immunoSEQ multiplex PCR; TCRdb stores just in-frame clones and leaves some out. The top ten hold roughly 0.36% of the sample, which has about 2.4 million clones, 93% seen once. Material: naive CD4+ T cells from PBMCs. As for subset: CD45RA+ positively selected. These receptors all stem from a man in his late teens or twenties in good health. Some clones in this sample may be carry-over from other donors' samples.

The chain links TRBV5-1 to TRBJ2-5, with D perhaps given as TRBD1 or TRBD2 (6 bases each). V dropped 5 bases and J dropped 7 bases, with 15 bases sitting between them. Germline V CDR1 and CDR2: SGHRS, YFSETQ. The CDR3 is 13 residues long. The DNA for the CDR3 is TGCGCCAGCAGGGACCCGGGGGCCGGGACCCAGTACTTC. The encoded protein is CASRDPGAGTQYF.

This clone was counted once. This sequence joins TRBV9 and TRBJ2-3, with TRBD2 matching 7 bases. The germline CDR1 and CDR2 sequences are SGDLS and YYNGEE. The CDR3 has 11 amino acids. Trimming removed 7 bases from V and 4 bases from J; junction bases left unmatched: 0. CDR3 sequence (DNA): TGTGCCAGCGGGAGGGCAGATACGCAGTATTTT. Protein sequence: CASGRADTQYF.

This clone appeared a few times. The genes are TRBV6-1 and TRBJ1-5; no definite D call. CDR1 is MNHNS, CDR2 SASEGT, per germline. V was cut by 6 bases and J by 4 bases, with 4 bases left in between. The CDR3 is 11 residues long. In DNA, the CDR3 is TGTGCCAGCAGACCTAATCAGCCCCAGCATTTT. As protein: CASRPNQPQHF.

The gene calls are TRBV27 and TRBJ1-4, with D uncertain. The ends were cut back, 2 bases at V and 8 bases at J, with 6 bases in the middle. Germline-derived CDR1 and CDR2 are MNHEY and SMNVEV (reference sequence). This CDR3 is built from 12 residues. CDR3 sequence reads: CASSLVGEKLFF. CDR3 nucleotides: TGTGCCAGCAGTTTAGTGGGCGAAAAACTGTTTTTT.

The V gene is TRBV28, the J gene TRBJ1-1, with D maybe TRBD1 (6 bases). Per germline, CDR1 MDHEN and CDR2 SYDVKM. The CDR3 is made up of 14 amino acids. The V end lost 8 bases, the J end lost 0 bases, and 13 bases lay between the germline ends. CDR3 protein: CASRGAGVNTEAFF. CDR3 DNA sequence: TGTGCCAGCCGCGGGGCAGGGGTGAACACTGAAGCTTTCTTT.

V usage is TRBV11-3 and J usage is TRBJ2-7; 9 bases align to TRBD1. Trimming took 5 bases from V and 3 from J; bases not matched to a gene: 5. The CDR3 spans 14 residues. CDR1 SGHNT and CDR2 YENEEA come from the germline V gene. The CDR3 nucleotides read TGTGCCAGCAGCCCCCCGGACAGGGGCTACGAGCAGTACTTC. Protein: CASSPPDRGYEQYF. Filled out from reference TRBV11-3 and TRBJ2-7, the complete variable domain reads EAGVVQSPRYKIIEKKQPVAFWCNPISGHNTLYWYLQNLGQGPELLIRYENEEAVDDSQLPKDRFSAERLKGVDSTLKIQPAELGDSAVYLCASSPPDRGYEQYFGPGTRLTVT.

The J gene is TRBJ2-2, the V gene TRBV5-1; TRBD1 or TRBD2 may be the D gene (5 bases each). Trimming cost V 4 bases and J 2 bases, with 18 bases left between them. The CDR3 length is 17 residues. Per the germline V gene, CDR1 is SGHRS and CDR2 is YFSETQ. CDR3 sequence: CASSQRPTGTNTGELFF. CDR3 sequence (DNA): TGCGCCAGCAGCCAACGACCCACCGGGACCAACACCGGGGAGCTGTTTTTT.

V usage is TRBV27 and J usage is TRBJ1-6; 9 bases line up with TRBD1. The CDR3 totals 14 residues. Germline loops: CDR1 MNHEY, CDR2 SMNVEV (reference sequence). Trimming took 6 bases from V and 9 from J; bases not matched to a gene: 6. The CDR3 loop is CASRQQGASSPLHF. CDR3 bases: TGTGCCAGCAGGCAACAGGGGGCGAGTTCACCCCTCCACTTT.

The rearrangement joins TRBV19 to TRBJ2-7, with 7 nucleotides matching TRBD1. CDR1 and CDR2 (germline): LNHDA, SQIVND (reference sequence). This CDR3 spans 15 amino acids. The junction had 8 bases not matched to a gene; V was cut back by 4 bases and J by 2 bases. The chain's CDR3 is CASSTPGTAPYEQYF. The CDR3 coding sequence is TGTGCCAGTAGTACCCCCGGGACAGCTCCCTACGAGCAGTACTTC.

Details on this clone: The same CDR3 can be traced to other DNA sequences in this sample. CDR3 bases: TGCGCCAGCAGCTTGGAGGGGGTTGGCAATCAGCCCCAGCATTTT. It translates to CASSLEGVGNQPQHF. The chain links TRBV5-1 to TRBJ1-5, with D perhaps matching TRBD1 (6 bases). This CDR3 is built from 15 residues. The germline V and J ends were trimmed by 0 bases and 2 bases, with 9 bases remaining between them. The V gene's germline CDR1 is SGHRS and CDR2 YFSETQ.

This chain joins TRBV9 and TRBJ2-3, with TRBD2 matching 15 bases. The V gene end was trimmed by 3 bases and the J gene end by 2 bases; junction bases not matched to a gene: 4. CDR3 length: 17 amino acids. Germline loops: CDR1 SGDLS, CDR2 YYNGEE. The CDR3 sequence is CASSAGTSGGYTDTQYF. The CDR3 coding sequence is TGTGCCAGCAGCGCGGGGACTAGCGGGGGGTACACAGATACGCAGTATTTT.

This chain connects TRBV2 to TRBJ2-4; D is tentatively TRBD1 or TRBD2 (5 bases each). Germline CDR1 SNHLY, CDR2 FYNNEI. V lost 8 bases, J lost 0 bases, and 11 bases lay in between. This CDR3 has 14 amino acids. CDR3 residues: CASGGEIAKNIQYF. The CDR3 DNA follows: TGTGCCAGCGGGGGAGAAATAGCCAAAAACATTCAGTACTTC.

The rearrangement joins TRBV19 to TRBJ2-2; 11 bases map to TRBD2. The CDR3 length is 18 residues. CDR1 and CDR2 from the germline V gene are LNHDA and SQIVND (reference sequence). Unmatched junction bases numbered 12, after V lost 5 bases and J lost 4 bases. This chain's CDR3 is CASSPRLAGLVITGELFF. Here the CDR3 DNA reads TGTGCCAGTAGTCCTAGACTAGCGGGACTTGTGATCACCGGGGAGCTGTTTTTT.

The CDR3 protein is CASRVAEFTDTQYF. In DNA, the CDR3 is TGTGCCAGCAGGGTAGCGGAGTTCACAGATACGCAGTATTTT. The chain combines TRBV6-1 with TRBJ2-3; maybe TRBD2 (6 bases). Between the trimmed V and J ends, which lost 6 bases and 2 bases, there was a span of 12 bases. This CDR3 is 14 amino acids long. CDR1 is MNHNS and CDR2 is SASEGT in the germline V gene.

This sequence joins TRBV19 and TRBJ1-1; the D is unclear. The CDR3 has 13 residues. Germline V lookup: CDR1 LNHDA, CDR2 SQIVND (reference sequence). Trimming left V 1 base short and J 2 bases short, with 5 bases between. The CDR3 sequence: CASSIGANTEAFF. CDR3 bases: TGTGCCAGTAGTATAGGGGCAAACACTGAAGCTTTCTTT.

V and J are TRBV6-5 and TRBJ1-2; a possible D gene is TRBD1 (5 bases). The CDR3 is 13 amino acids. Germline CDR1 and CDR2: MNHEY and SVGAGI. V lost 10 bases, J lost 5 bases, and 17 bases lay in between. The CDR3 DNA reads as TGTGCCACCTCCGCAGGGAAGGATTATGGCTACACCTTC. It specifies CATSAGKDYGYTF.

The chain carries TRBV20-1 and TRBJ2-1; D gene uncertain. V gave up 8 bases and J gave up 15 bases, with 17 bases separating them. The CDR3 consists of 10 residues. Germline CDR1 and CDR2: DFQATT and SNEGSKA (reference sequence). The CDR3 reads CSPSEDSWFF. CDR3 coding DNA: TGCAGTCCCTCCGAAGATAGCTGGTTCTTC.

The genes are TRBV6-1 and TRBJ2-1, with no clear D. The CDR3 has 17 amino acids. The germline V gene has CDR1 MNHNS and CDR2 SASEGT. The V and J ends lost 2 bases and 7 bases respectively, with 21 bases between them. CDR3 loop: CASSELLGVFVGNEQFF. For the CDR3, the DNA is TGTGCCAGCAGTGAACTACTCGGAGTTTTTGTGGGGAATGAGCAGTTCTTC.

The V call is TRBV11-2, the J call TRBJ2-4, with 9 bases matching TRBD2. V lost 6 bases and J lost 2; bases outside the gene matches: 8. Germline values: CDR1 SGHAT, CDR2 FQNNGV. The CDR3 consists of 16 residues. The CDR3 DNA sequence: TGTGCCAGCAGTCCTCAAGCGGGAGGCCCCAAAAACATTCAGTACTTC. It codes for CASSPQAGGPKNIQYF.

This clone was seen just once. The chain links TRBV5-1 to TRBJ2-3; D remains ambiguous. V dropped 4 bases and J dropped 0 bases, with 9 bases sitting between them. This CDR3 is built from 14 residues. Looked up from germline, CDR1 is SGHRS and CDR2 is YFSETQ. The CDR3 bases are TGCGCCAGCAGCCCCATTGATAGCACAGATACGCAGTATTTT. The encoded protein is CASSPIDSTDTQYF.

The chain couples TRBV4-2 to TRBJ2-5; D is ambiguous. This CDR3 is built from 14 residues. V lost 4 bases and J lost 1, with 10 bases in between. Germline V gene data show CDR1 as LGHNA and CDR2 as YNFKEQ. The CDR3 coding sequence is TGTGCCAGCAGCCTCGGTAACACCCAAGAGACCCAGTACTTC. Translating it yields CASSLGNTQETQYF.